A single sample gave rise to the 24 T cell receptor beta chains below, sequenced in a study of immune evolution from preneoplasia to lung adenocarcinoma. Sequencing used immunoSEQ multiplex PCR; TCRdb keeps in-frame clones, though not all of them. The repertoire has around 41,000 clones, 70% to 80% of them found once; the top ten carry approximately 4.7%. The specimen was FFPE invasive lung adenocarcinoma tissue. Receptors were obtained from a person between 60 and 70 years old with lung adenocarcinoma.

This sequence joins TRBV12-5 and TRBJ2-5; D remains ambiguous. With 2 bases removed from V and 4 bases from J, the gap between germline ends came to 5 bases. Per germline, CDR1 LGHNT and CDR2 FRNRAP. The CDR3 length is 12 residues. The chain's CDR3 is CASGLWGETQYF. CDR3 nucleotides: TGTGCTAGTGGTTTGTGGGGAGAGACCCAGTACTTC.

This chain connects TRBV7-2 to TRBJ2-2; D ambiguous. The germline V gene has CDR1 SGHTA and CDR2 FQGNSA. V was trimmed by 2 bases and J by 0 bases, leaving 13 bases between them. This CDR3 comprises 17 residues. In DNA form, the CDR3 reads TGTGCCAGCAGCTTAAGTCCGACTGGAACGAACACCGGGGAGCTGTTTTTT. This sequence encodes CASSLSPTGTNTGELFF.

The V and J genes are TRBV6-5 and TRBJ2-3; D gene uncertain. Germline CDR1 MNHEY, CDR2 SVGAGI. The CDR3 contains 14 residues. Deletions cut 7 bases from V and 0 bases from J, with 11 bases between. CDR3 protein: CASKPTTSTDTQYF. CDR3 nucleotide sequence: TGTGCCAGCAAACCGACAACTAGCACAGATACGCAGTATTTT.

The chain carries TRBV28 and TRBJ1-4, with D unresolved. CDR1 MDHEN and CDR2 SYDVKM come from the germline V gene. There are 14 residues in the CDR3. The V end lost 3 bases, the J end lost 0 bases, and 5 bases lay between the germline ends. CDR3 coding DNA: TGTGCCAGCAGTTTTCGGGCAACTAATGAAAAACTGTTTTTT. Its translation is CASSFRATNEKLFF.

The J gene is TRBJ2-5, the V gene TRBV5-1, with D possibly being TRBD2 (6 bases). Germline assignment: CDR1 SGHRS and CDR2 YFSETQ. The CDR3 is made up of 15 amino acids. V was clipped by 2 bases and J by 4 bases, with 15 bases between them. The CDR3 is CASSLGGVRGETQYF. DNA for the CDR3: TGCGCCAGCAGCTTAGGAGGCGTGCGGGGAGAGACCCAGTACTTC.

The chain joins TRBV9 to TRBJ2-7; D gene unclear. Germline V CDR1 and CDR2: SGDLS, YYNGEE. Deletions cut 0 bases from V and 5 bases from J, with 9 bases between. The CDR3 runs to 13 residues. The CDR3 DNA reads as TGTGCCAGCAGCGTAGGCGACGGCAACGAGCAGTACTTC. This codes for CASSVGDGNEQYF.

This rearrangement joins TRBV18 to TRBJ2-5; D may correspond to TRBD1 or TRBD2 (5 bases each). Trimming removed 2 bases from V and 5 bases from J, with 15 bases in between. Germline V CDR1 and CDR2: KGHSH, LQKENI. This CDR3 has 15 amino acids. CDR3 DNA sequence: TGTGCCAGCTCACCAACCGGGACCCATAGCGAGACCCAGTACTTC. Amino acid sequence: CASSPTGTHSETQYF.

The V call is TRBV27, the J call TRBJ1-5; 7 bases match TRBD1. This CDR3 region has 14 residues. Trimming at V came to 3 bases and at J to 3 bases, leaving 2 bases not matched to a gene. Germline CDR1 and CDR2: MNHEY and SMNVEV (reference sequence). The CDR3 DNA reads TGTGCCAGCAGTTTCGGGACAGACAATCAGCCCCAGCATTTT. Its protein is CASSFGTDNQPQHF.

The chain uses TRBV10-1 and TRBJ1-2, with a tentative D call TRBD1 (5 bases). Between the trimmed V and J ends, which lost 3 bases and 8 bases, there was a span of 10 bases. This CDR3 spans 12 amino acids. The V gene's germline CDR1 is WNHNN and CDR2 SYGVQD (reference sequence). The CDR3 region is CASSDGGGGYTF. CDR3 in DNA: TGCGCCAGCAGTGATGGGGGTGGAGGCTACACCTTC.

The chain employs TRBV9 and TRBJ2-1; possible D gene TRBD2, 6 bases. This CDR3 comprises 13 residues. The germline V gene has CDR1 SGDLS and CDR2 YYNGEE. V gave up 5 bases and J gave up 7 bases, with 13 bases separating them. DNA of the CDR3: TGTGCCAGCAGTCGGGAGAGCAGGAATGAGCAGTTCTTC. Its translation is CASSRESRNEQFF.

J is TRBJ2-7 and V is TRBV7-9; maybe TRBD1 (5 bases). With 2 bases removed from V and 0 bases from J, the gap between germline ends came to 8 bases. This CDR3 comprises 14 residues. The germline CDR1 and CDR2 sequences are SEHNR and FQNEAQ (reference sequence). Here the CDR3 reads CASSLHDSSYEQYF. Written as DNA, the CDR3 is TGTGCCAGCAGCTTACACGACAGCTCCTACGAGCAGTACTTC.

The chain is built from TRBV28 and TRBJ1-2; D uncertain. The V end was cut by 5 bases, the J end by 0 bases, with 13 bases between. The germline V gene encodes CDR1 MDHEN and CDR2 SYDVKM. This CDR3 is built from 15 residues. The CDR3 loop is CASSPGGIANYGYTF. As DNA, the CDR3 is TGTGCCAGCAGTCCAGGCGGCATAGCTAACTATGGCTACACCTTC.

The V gene is TRBV28, the J gene TRBJ2-3, with D uncertain. V lost 5 bases, J lost 2 bases, and 8 bases lay in between. Per germline, CDR1 MDHEN and CDR2 SYDVKM. There are 13 residues in the CDR3. CDR3 sequence (DNA): TGTGCCAGCAGTGTAAAGACCACAGATACGCAGTATTTT. The encoded protein is CASSVKTTDTQYF.

The chain links TRBV5-1 to TRBJ1-2, with D maybe TRBD1 (5 bases). Germline V gives CDR1 SGHRS, CDR2 YFSETQ. The CDR3 consists of 15 residues. The V and J ends lost 0 bases and 2 bases respectively, with 11 bases between them. The CDR3 DNA follows: TGCGCCAGCAGCTTGGGGCTTAGGGGAAACTATGGCTACACCTTC. The encoded protein is CASSLGLRGNYGYTF.

The genes are TRBV18 and TRBJ2-2; no reliable D call. V was cut by 3 bases and J by 0 bases, with 5 bases left in between. The V gene's germline CDR1 is KGHSH and CDR2 LQKENI. This CDR3 region has 14 residues. The CDR3 nucleotides read TGTGCCAGCTCACCCGGACCGAACACCGGGGAGCTGTTTTTT. This translates into CASSPGPNTGELFF.

This clone is medium-sized in the sample. This chain links TRBV28 with TRBJ1-1, with D possibly being TRBD1 (6 bases). V dropped 7 bases and J dropped 5 bases, with 23 bases sitting between them. Germline-derived CDR1 and CDR2 are MDHEN and SYDVKM. The CDR3 has 16 amino acids. The chain's CDR3 is CASKHDPPRGRTEAFF. The CDR3 DNA sequence: TGTGCCAGCAAGCACGACCCCCCCCGGGGGCGAACTGAAGCTTTCTTT. Full variable domain (rest looked up from reference TRBV28 and TRBJ1-1): DVKVTQSSRYLVKRTGEKVFLECVQDMDHENMFWYRQDPGLGLRLIYFSYDVKMKEKGDIPEGYSVSREKKERFSLILESASTNQTSMYLCASKHDPPRGRTEAFFGQGTRLTVV.

The chain has TRBV4-2 and TRBJ2-2, with 8 bases matching TRBD2. V shed 6 bases and J 2 bases; nucleotides not matched to a gene: 8. This CDR3 is built from 16 residues. The germline gives CDR1 LGHNA, CDR2 YNFKEQ. The chain's CDR3 is CASRAGLEGNTGELFF. The DNA for the CDR3 is TGTGCCAGCAGAGCGGGACTAGAGGGAAACACCGGGGAGCTGTTTTTT.

The rearrangement links TRBV27 to TRBJ1-4; 9 nucleotides match TRBD1. Trimming took 6 bases from V and 2 from J; bases not matched to a gene: 4. Germline CDR1 and CDR2: MNHEY and SMNVEV (reference sequence). The CDR3 is 15 residues long. CDR3 bases: TGTGCCAGCAGCCCCGGGACAGGGACTAATGAAAAACTGTTTTTT. Translated, it gives CASSPGTGTNEKLFF. The whole variable domain, remainder taken from reference TRBV27 and TRBJ1-4, is EAQVTQNPRYLITVTGKKLTVTCSQNMNHEYMSWYRQDPGLGLRQIYYSMNVEVTDKGDVPEGYKVSRKEKRNFPLILESPSPNQTSLYFCASSPGTGTNEKLFFGSGTQLSVL.

The chain couples TRBV7-2 to TRBJ1-1; D is ambiguous. The germline CDR1 and CDR2 sequences are SGHTA and FQGNSA. The CDR3 totals 13 residues. V dropped 5 bases and J dropped 8 bases, with 15 bases sitting between them. CDR3 in DNA: TGTGCCAGCAGCCCATCCACTCGGAGGGAAGCTTTCTTT. Translating it yields CASSPSTRREAFF.

This clone was observed once. CDR3 sequence reads: CATSRENRGPYEQYF. The CDR3 bases are TGTGCCACCAGCAGGGAGAACAGGGGACCCTACGAGCAGTACTTC. The chain carries TRBV15 and TRBJ2-7; 7 bases match TRBD1. This CDR3 has 15 residues. Germline V gene data show CDR1 as LNHNV and CDR2 as YYDKDF (reference sequence). V shed 3 bases and J 2 bases; nucleotides not matched to a gene: 7.

V usage is TRBV18 and J usage is TRBJ1-4; 9 positions match TRBD1. CDR1 KGHSH and CDR2 LQKENI come from the germline V gene. The CDR3 spans 16 residues. V gave up 4 bases and J gave up 5 bases; unmatched junction bases: 8. The CDR3 DNA sequence: TGTGCCAGCTCACAACTTCAGGGGACAGGGAATGAAAAACTGTTTTTT. Translation gives CASSQLQGTGNEKLFF.

The V and J genes are TRBV27 and TRBJ2-7, with 7 bases that match TRBD1. The V gene end was trimmed by 2 bases and the J gene end by 4 bases; junction bases not matched to a gene: 8. Germline CDR1 is MNHEY and CDR2 is SMNVEV (reference sequence). The CDR3 is made up of 15 amino acids. CDR3 protein: CASSLEGGFGYEQYF. CDR3 nucleotides: TGTGCCAGCAGTTTAGAAGGGGGCTTCGGGTACGAGCAGTACTTC.

V is TRBV27 and J is TRBJ1-2, with D perhaps matching TRBD1 (5 bases). This CDR3 comprises 13 residues. Trimming removed 3 bases from V and 7 bases from J, with 12 bases in between. The V gene's germline CDR1 is MNHEY and CDR2 SMNVEV (reference sequence). CDR3 nucleotides: TGTGCCAGCAGTTTCTCAGGGACTCTTGGCTACACCTTC. Protein: CASSFSGTLGYTF.

This chain joins TRBV11-1 and TRBJ2-2; D possibly uses TRBD1 or TRBD2 (5 bases each). V was cut by 1 base and J by 1 base, with 7 bases left in between. Germline CDR1 reads SGHAT; CDR2 reads FQDESV (reference sequence). The CDR3 sequence is 15 residues long. CDR3: CASSLGGRNTGELFF. The CDR3 bases are TGTGCCAGCAGCTTAGGGGGACGGAACACCGGGGAGCTGTTTTTT.